Listed below are T cell receptor beta chains from one sample, sequenced in a study of brain metastases from non-small cell lung cancer. The data were produced by immunoSEQ multiplex PCR, yet TCRdb's version contains in-frame clones alone and is incomplete. The table has thousands of clones, around 88% seen once; the top ten hold around 6.7%. The sample taken for sequencing was primary lung tumor tissue. Receptors were obtained from a donor at least 40 years old with non-small cell lung cancer. CDR3s include the opening cysteine and the closing phenylalanine or tryptophan. Each record gives: CDR3 length, D gene, J gene, V gene, clone size, CDR3 protein, CDR3 DNA. D genes are given only for firm matches. Part of the rows lack a size; the others show once, few, many or a class for expanded clones.

>15|.|TRBJ2-2|TRBV19|.
CASSIAGVGTGELFF
TGTGCCAGTAGTATAGCGGGAGTTGGCACCGGAGAGCTGTTTTTT
>15|.|TRBJ2-2|TRBV11-3|.
CASSPGNANTGELFF
TGTGCCAGCAGCCCGGGCAACGCGAACACCGGGGAGCTGTTTTTT
>14|.|TRBJ2-4|TRBV25-1|.
CASSTGLAKNIQYF
TGTGCCAGCAGTACAGGGTTAGCCAAAAACATTCAGTACTTC
>15|TRBD2|TRBJ2-5|TRBV5-8|.
CASSLFTGGRETQYF
TGTGCCAGCAGCTTGTTTACGGGAGGGAGAGAGACCCAGTACTTC
>15|.|TRBJ1-1|TRBV7-9|.
CASSLGARTNTEAFF
TGTGCCAGCAGTTTGGGGGCGAGGACGAACACTGAAGCTTTCTTT
>14|.|TRBJ2-3|TRBV30|.
CAWRALGRRDTQYF
TGTGCCTGGAGGGCTTTGGGGAGGAGAGATACGCAGTATTTT
>12|.|TRBJ2-2|TRBV9|.
CASSVNTGELFF
TGTGCCAGCAGCGTTAACACCGGGGAGCTGTTTTTT
>15|TRBD2|TRBJ2-1|TRBV2|.
CASSPLAGRGNEQFF
TGTGCCAGCAGTCCACTAGCGGGAAGGGGCAATGAACAGTTCTTC
>15|.|TRBJ2-7|TRBV7-9|few
CASSLIQGGLYEQYF
TGTGCCAGCAGTCTTATACAGGGAGGGCTCTACGAGCAGTACTTC
>13|.|TRBJ1-1|TRBV5-6|.
CASSSTANTEAFF
TGTGCCAGCAGCTCGACTGCGAACACTGAAGCTTTCTTT
>18|.|TRBJ2-2|TRBV5-5|.
CASSLIEGGRGNTGELFF
TGTGCCAGCAGCTTGATAGAGGGTGGGAGAGGGAACACCGGGGAGCTGTTTTTT
>14|.|TRBJ2-2|TRBV6-5|.
CASETRRGTGELFF
TGTGCCAGCGAAACGAGAAGGGGCACCGGGGAGCTGTTTTTT
>13|.|TRBJ1-2|TRBV7-6|.
CASSPQGLSGYTF
TGTGCCAGCAGCCCCCAGGGGCTTAGTGGCTACACCTTC
>15|.|TRBJ1-2|TRBV28|.
CASSLFLGLFYGYTF
TGTGCCAGCAGTTTATTCTTGGGACTGTTTTATGGCTACACCTTC
>13|.|TRBJ2-7|TRBV19|.
CASSLRRSYEQYF
TGTGCCAGTAGCTTACGGAGGTCCTACGAGCAGTACTTC
>15|.|TRBJ2-2|TRBV29-1|.
CSVLTGSSNTGELFF
TGCAGCGTTCTCACAGGAAGTTCGAACACCGGGGAGCTGTTTTTT
>13|.|TRBJ2-3|TRBV4-2|.
CASSQDRGDTQYF
TGTGCCAGCAGCCAAGATAGGGGAGATACGCAGTATTTT
>13|.|TRBJ1-6|TRBV6-1|.
CASSDQSYSSLHF
TGTGCCAGCAGTGACCAGAGTTATTCATCCCTCCACTTT
>16|TRBD1|TRBJ1-1|TRBV28|once
CASDETGTGVFTEAFF
TGTGCCAGTGACGAAACCGGGACAGGGGTTTTCACTGAAGCTTTCTTT
>14|TRBD1|TRBJ1-1|TRBV28|.
CASSPWTGNTEAFF
TGTGCCAGCAGTCCTTGGACAGGGAATACTGAAGCTTTCTTT
>19|TRBD2|TRBJ2-7|TRBV27|.
CASSPGAGTSGSRSYEQYF
TGTGCCAGCAGTCCAGGGGCCGGGACTAGCGGGAGTCGGTCCTACGAGCAGTACTTC
>16|TRBD2|TRBJ2-1|TRBV19|.
CASSILSGSSYNEQFF
TGTGCCAGTAGTATACTAAGCGGGAGCTCCTACAATGAGCAGTTCTTC
>14|TRBD1|TRBJ2-7|TRBV28|.
CASSKGQGINEQYF
TGTGCCAGCAGTAAAGGACAGGGTATCAACGAGCAGTACTTC
>13|.|TRBJ1-5|TRBV7-2|.
CASSEVSNQPQHF
TGTGCCAGCAGCGAAGTAAGCAATCAGCCCCAGCATTTT
>14|TRBD1|TRBJ2-1|TRBV5-8|.
CASNLGQGRNEQFF
TGTGCCAGCAACCTCGGACAGGGTCGTAATGAGCAGTTCTTC
>11|.|TRBJ1-2|TRBV7-9|once
CASSLGPSYTF
TGTGCCAGCAGCTTGGGGCCGAGCTACACCTTC
>11|.|TRBJ1-1|TRBV29-1|.
CSVETNTEAFF
TGCAGCGTCGAGACGAACACTGAAGCTTTCTTT
>12|.|TRBJ2-5|TRBV12-3/TRBV12-4|.
CASSQDRWAQYF
TGTGCCAGCAGTCAAGACCGGTGGGCCCAGTACTTC
>12|.|TRBJ1-4|TRBV9|.
CASSGNGEKLFF
TGTGCCAGCAGCGGGAATGGGGAAAAACTGTTTTTT
>14|.|TRBJ2-5|TRBV9|.
CASSPGAGEETQYF
TGTGCCAGCAGCCCAGGTGCAGGGGAAGAGACCCAGTACTTC